The present T cell receptor (beta chain) was sequenced within a study of blood T cell repertoires in COVID-19. Looking at the study overall: The cDNA or gDNA used as material had been derived from T cells, B-cell-depleted T cells, or PBMCs.

Ages ranged from about 18 to 100 years, with residence in about 23 US areas. Participant reports of clinical history set cohort assignment. CDR1 and CDR2 (germline): LNHDA, SQIVND (reference sequence). The CDR3 extends over 15 amino acids. V lost 6 bases and J 5 bases, leaving 16 bases between the germline ends. Original methodology: Reference gene primers were amplified, and this amplification served to estimate nucleated cell counts. Data came from immunoSEQ multiplex PCR; TCRdb stores just in-frame clones and leaves some out. That table supplies the V and J calls and clone size; D and trimming were determined from the DNA. The data show about 350,000 clones, 80% to 90% seen once.

The specimen sequenced was PBMCs or T cells enriched from blood (not recorded which). The chain joins TRBV19 to TRBJ2-2, with a possible D match to TRBD1 (5 bases). This receptor was obtained from a woman aged 30 to 39 who had recovered from COVID-19. CDR3 nucleotide sequence: TGTGCCAGTAGCGACCCGGCAGGGCGAACCGGGGAGCTGTTTTTT. It encodes CASSDPAGRTGELFF. The full variable domain, completed using reference TRBV19 and TRBJ2-2, is DGGITQSPKYLFRKEGQNVTLSCEQNLNHDAMYWYRQDPGQGLRLIYYSQIVNDFQKGDIAEGYSVSREKKESFPLTVTSAQKNPTAFYLCASSDPAGRTGELFFGEGSRLTVL.